This T cell receptor beta chain was found in a study of spatial heterogeneity in lung cancer. Study details: Combinations of a unique TCR and a UMI were tallied in raw reads, and on average each appeared more than ten times. The study, taken as a whole, reports: Blood contained ubiquitous expanded tumor TCRs more at resection than at follow-up.

Indicated time point: sample taken at primary tumor resection. Extraction of whole RNA from tumor, nontumor lung or frozen PBMC preceded unsorted sequencing. This CDR3 region has 15 residues. With 2 bases clipped from V and 1 base from J, the junction kept 3 bases outside the gene matches. The V gene's germline CDR1 is MDHEN and CDR2 SYDVKM. TCRdb recomputed calls from the 5' RACE reads with MiXCR, one row per CDR3 protein. The sample includes about 3,000 distinct CDR3 sequences, about 30% of them seen just once. This clonotype was picked up many times. Its target is unknown. This clonotype originated in a male donor with early-stage non-small cell lung cancer. The chain has TRBV28 and TRBJ1-1; the match to TRBD1 covers 8 bases. The source was PBMCs, collected at surgery. CDR3 sequence: CASSLMTGANTEAFF. CDR3 DNA sequence: TGTGCCAGCAGTTTAATGACAGGGGCGAACACTGAAGCTTTCTTT.